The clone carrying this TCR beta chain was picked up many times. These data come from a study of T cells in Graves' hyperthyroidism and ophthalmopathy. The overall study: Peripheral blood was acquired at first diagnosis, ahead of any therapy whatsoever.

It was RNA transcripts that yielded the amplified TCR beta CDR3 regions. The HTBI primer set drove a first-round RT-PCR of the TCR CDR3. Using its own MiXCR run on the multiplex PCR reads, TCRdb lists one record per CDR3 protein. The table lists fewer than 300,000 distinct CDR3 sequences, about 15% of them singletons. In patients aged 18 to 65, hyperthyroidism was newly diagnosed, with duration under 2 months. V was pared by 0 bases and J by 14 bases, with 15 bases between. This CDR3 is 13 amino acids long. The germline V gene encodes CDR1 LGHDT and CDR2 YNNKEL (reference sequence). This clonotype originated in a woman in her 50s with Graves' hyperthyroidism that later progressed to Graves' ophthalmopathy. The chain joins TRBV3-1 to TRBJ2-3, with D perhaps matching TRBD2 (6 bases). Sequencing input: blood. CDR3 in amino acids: CASSQDLSGGAYF. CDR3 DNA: TGTGCCAGCAGCCAAGATCTCAGCGGCGGGGCGTATTTT.